These 7 T cell receptor beta chains were all obtained from the same sample, sequenced in a study of human T cells and chemical hapten exposure (dated by TCRdb to the early 2020s). In light of the paper, this sample's time point label describes: pre-sensitization, week 0. Reading the label with the study, this specimen's treatment or condition is: therapeutic diphenylcyclopropenone sensitization with weekly scalp DPC. The library relied on RACE. TCRdb records NextSeq 500 as the sequencer. TCRdb applied fastp at Q25 and MiXCR to the public reads, then kept only in-frame beta chains. A single entry per CDR3 protein holds the most common genes and DNA from its merged rows. This sample is represented by under 400,000 distinct CDR3 sequences; 5.1% of them were singletons. Jointly, the top ten make up just over 2.5% of the sample. This material consisted of whole blood, taken in connection with sensitization to the hapten diphenylcyclopropenone (DPC). These receptors all come from a woman aged 45 to 65 with alopecia areata. Some clones in this sample may be carry-over from other donors' samples.

The genes are TRBV6-6 and TRBJ2-6; tentatively, D is TRBD2 (5 bases). The germline V gene has CDR1 MNHNY and CDR2 SVGAGI (reference sequence). There are 14 residues in the CDR3. Between the trimmed V and J ends, which lost 6 bases and 4 bases, there was a span of 10 bases. The CDR3 sequence: CASSSPGGANVLTF. The DNA for the CDR3 is TGTGCCAGCAGCTCTCCGGGGGGGGCCAACGTCCTGACTTTC.

This clonotype was detected many times. V usage is TRBV12-3 or TRBV12-4 and J usage is TRBJ2-5; no clear D. CDR3 size: 16 residues. V was clipped by 6 bases and J by 5 bases, with 22 bases between them. CDR3 amino acids: CASSLPGSLRRETQYF. The CDR3 nucleotides are TGTGCCAGCAGCCTCCCCGGGTCTTTACGCCGGGAGACCCAGTACTTC.

The chain uses TRBV18 and TRBJ1-5, with 9 bases matching TRBD1. The CDR3 has 17 amino acids. V trimming: 4 bases; J trimming: 6 bases; junction bases outside the gene matches: 13. The germline gives CDR1 KGHSH, CDR2 LQKENI. CDR3 protein: CASSLDRDRVAGQPQHF. The DNA for the CDR3 is TGTGCCAGCTCACTAGACCGGGACAGGGTTGCAGGTCAGCCCCAGCATTTT.

The sample holds many counts of this clonotype. The rearrangement uses TRBV20-1 and TRBJ1-4, with 9 positions matching TRBD1. Germline V gene data show CDR1 as DFQATT and CDR2 as SNEGSKA (reference sequence). J gave up 7 bases and V 4 bases, and 7 bases lay outside the gene matches. CDR3 length: 14 amino acids. CDR3 in DNA: TGCAGTGCTACCCTACAGGGGGCGGTTGAAAAACTGTTTTTT. As protein: CSATLQGAVEKLFF.

This clonotype was counted only a few times. The CDR3 nucleotides read TGTGCCAGCAGCCTTTGGACTAGCGGGATTTTAGTCGGAGAGACCCAGTACTTC. Translation: CASSLWTSGILVGETQYF. The chain employs TRBV7-2 and TRBJ2-5, with TRBD2 matching over 12 bases. V gave up 5 bases and J gave up 4 bases; unmatched junction bases: 14. CDR1 is SGHTA and CDR2 is FQGNSA in the germline V gene. CDR3 length: 18 amino acids.

In this sample, this clonotype turned up a few times. The gene calls are TRBV28 and TRBJ2-7, with D possibly being TRBD1 (6 bases). Germline V lookup: CDR1 MDHEN, CDR2 SYDVKM. This CDR3 has 14 amino acids. The ends were cut back, 4 bases at V and 2 bases at J, with 12 bases in the middle. CDR3 sequence: CASSWPGTTYEQYF. CDR3 DNA sequence: TGTGCCAGCAGTTGGCCGGGGACAACCTACGAGCAGTACTTC. Looking up the rest from reference TRBV28 and TRBJ2-7 gives the full variable domain: DVKVTQSSRYLVKRTGEKVFLECVQDMDHENMFWYRQDPGLGLRLIYFSYDVKMKEKGDIPEGYSVSREKKERFSLILESASTNQTSMYLCASSWPGTTYEQYFGPGTRLTVT.

This clonotype was counted only a few times. The chain has TRBV28 and TRBJ1-2; 9 bases agree with TRBD1. CDR1 is MDHEN, CDR2 SYDVKM, per germline. This CDR3 region has 15 residues. Trimming took 3 bases from V and 6 from J; bases not matched to a gene: 8. CDR3 in DNA: TGTGCCAGCAGTTTGGGACAGGGCAGCGAGAATGGCTACACCTTC. This sequence encodes CASSLGQGSENGYTF.